A selection of T cell receptor beta chains follows, all from one sample in a study of blood T cells in healthy people across ages. TCRdb re-called the 5' RACE reads with MiXCR, one entry per CDR3 protein. The table includes about 800,000 distinct CDR3 sequences, around a quarter detected once. These records were also assigned to another study, of T cells of mothers and their children.

Sequenced: blood. These receptors came from a boy younger than 18 in good health. The CDR3 runs from the conserved cysteine through the conserved F or W. The D gene is left open where the match is weak. Some rows have no size entry. The others give once, few or many, or a class for an expanded clone.

J gene | clone size | CDR3 length | V gene | D gene | CDR3 protein | CDR3 DNA
TRBJ2-5 | once | 15 | TRBV18 | . | CASSPGSSIQETQYF | TGTGCCAGCTCACCGGGGTCGAGTATCCAAGAGACCCAGTACTTC
TRBJ2-7 | few | 15 | TRBV20-1 | . | CSARDKAGNWHEQYF | TGCAGTGCTAGAGATAAGGCGGGGAATTGGCACGAGCAGTACTTC
TRBJ2-7 | . | 14 | TRBV9 | TRBD1 | CASSVAGQPYEQYF | TGTGCCAGCAGCGTAGCGGGACAGCCCTACGAGCAGTACTTC
TRBJ1-3 | few | 13 | TRBV29-1 | TRBD1 | CSVLTGAGNTIYF | TGCAGCGTGTTGACAGGGGCTGGAAACACCATATATTTT
TRBJ2-5 | . | 12 | TRBV2 | . | CASRRPEETQYF | TGTGCCAGCAGGAGACCCGAGGAGACCCAGTACTTC
TRBJ2-7 | many | 14 | TRBV10-2 | . | CASSESISLYEQYF | TGCGCCAGCAGTGAGTCGATTAGTCTCTACGAGCAGTACTTC
TRBJ1-2 | . | 13 | TRBV19 | . | CASRQGLNYGYTF | TGTGCCAGTAGACAGGGCCTCAACTATGGCTACACCTTC
TRBJ1-4 | . | 15 | TRBV4-3 | . | CASSQDRVGTGKLFF | TGCGCCAGCAGCCAAGATCGGGTAGGGACTGGAAAACTGTTTTTT
TRBJ2-1 | few | 15 | TRBV4-3 | . | CASSQGGTGLNEQFF | TGCGCCAGCAGCCAAGGAGGAACAGGGCTCAATGAGCAGTTCTTC
TRBJ2-7 | . | 13 | TRBV29-1 | TRBD1 | CSVEGRGYYEQYF | TGCAGCGTTGAAGGCAGGGGGTACTACGAGCAGTACTTC